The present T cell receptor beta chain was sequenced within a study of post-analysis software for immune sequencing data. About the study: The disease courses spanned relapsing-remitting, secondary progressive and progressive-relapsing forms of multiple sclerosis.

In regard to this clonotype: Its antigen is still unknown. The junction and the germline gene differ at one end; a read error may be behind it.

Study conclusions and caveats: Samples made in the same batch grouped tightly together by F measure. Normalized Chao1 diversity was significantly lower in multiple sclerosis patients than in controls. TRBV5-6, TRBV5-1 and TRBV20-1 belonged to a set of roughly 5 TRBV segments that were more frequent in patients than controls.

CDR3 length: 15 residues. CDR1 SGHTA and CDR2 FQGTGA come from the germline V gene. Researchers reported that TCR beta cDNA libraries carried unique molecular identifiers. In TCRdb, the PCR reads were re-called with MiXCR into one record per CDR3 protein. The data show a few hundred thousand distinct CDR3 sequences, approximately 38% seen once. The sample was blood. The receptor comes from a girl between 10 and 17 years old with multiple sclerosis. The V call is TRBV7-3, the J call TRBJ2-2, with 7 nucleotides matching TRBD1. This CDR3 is CASNLLRGSTGELFF. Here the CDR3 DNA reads TGTGCCAGCAACTTACTCAGGGGGAGCACCGGGGAGCTGTTTTTT.